Listed below are T cell receptor beta chains from one sample, sequenced in a study of blood T cells in healthy people across ages. TCRdb reprocessed the 5' RACE reads with MiXCR, giving one entry per CDR3 protein. The sample consists of fewer than 700,000 distinct CDR3 sequences, around 48% of them appearing once. The sequenced sample consisted of blood. These receptors all come from a man older than 75 in good health. CDR3s include the opening cysteine and the closing phenylalanine or tryptophan. The order of the fields is J gene, clone size, D gene, V gene, CDR3 DNA, CDR3 protein. The D gene is left open where the match is weak. Size is stated for part of the rows, as once, few or many counts, or as a class when the clone is expanded.

TRBJ1-6 | few | - | TRBV27 | TGTGCCAGCAGGAGGAATAATTCACCCCTCCACTTT | CASRRNNSPLHF
TRBJ2-5 | few | - | TRBV6-6 | TGTGCCAGCAGCCCTGCCTTGGAGACCCAGTACTTC | CASSPALETQYF
TRBJ2-7 | - | TRBD2 | TRBV20-1 | TGCAGTGCCCTCGAAGGGGAGCGGGGGACCTCCTACGAGCAGTACTTC | CSALEGERGTSYEQYF
TRBJ2-3 | - | - | TRBV29-1 | TGCAGCGTTGAAGCGTCGAGTGTTGCGCAGTATTTT | CSVEASSVAQYF
TRBJ2-1 | - | TRBD1 | TRBV6-2/TRBV6-3 | TGTGCCAGCAGTTCGGGACAGGGCCACAATGAGCAGTTCTTC | CASSSGQGHNEQFF
TRBJ1-5 | - | TRBD1 | TRBV20-1 | TGCAGTGCTAGTCCCGACAGGGGTCGGTATAGCAATCAGCCCCAGCATTTT | CSASPDRGRYSNQPQHF
TRBJ2-3 | few | - | TRBV29-1 | TGCAGCGCGAGTCCACAACCCCCGGGGTCAGGCACAGATACGCAGTATTTT | CSASPQPPGSGTDTQYF
TRBJ2-1 | few | - | TRBV29-1 | TGCAGCGTCCTCTACTTGAATGAGCAGTTCTTC | CSVLYLNEQFF
TRBJ1-2 | - | - | TRBV12-3/TRBV12-4 | TGTGCCAGCAGTTTAGCCCGATGGGGGGCGTTTCCTTATGGCTACACCTTC | CASSLARWGAFPYGYTF
TRBJ1-1 | few | TRBD1 | TRBV15 | TGTGCCACCAGCAGAGATCATCCCGGGACAGCCCGAGCTTTCTTT | CATSRDHPGTARAFF
TRBJ2-5 | few | - | TRBV5-1 | TGCGCCACGCGGTTGGGGGAAGAGACCCAGTACTTC | CATRLGEETQYF
TRBJ2-3 | few | - | TRBV5-1 | TGCGCCAGCAGCTTGGTGTTCTCGACTAGTCGCACAGATACGCAGTATTTT | CASSLVFSTSRTDTQYF